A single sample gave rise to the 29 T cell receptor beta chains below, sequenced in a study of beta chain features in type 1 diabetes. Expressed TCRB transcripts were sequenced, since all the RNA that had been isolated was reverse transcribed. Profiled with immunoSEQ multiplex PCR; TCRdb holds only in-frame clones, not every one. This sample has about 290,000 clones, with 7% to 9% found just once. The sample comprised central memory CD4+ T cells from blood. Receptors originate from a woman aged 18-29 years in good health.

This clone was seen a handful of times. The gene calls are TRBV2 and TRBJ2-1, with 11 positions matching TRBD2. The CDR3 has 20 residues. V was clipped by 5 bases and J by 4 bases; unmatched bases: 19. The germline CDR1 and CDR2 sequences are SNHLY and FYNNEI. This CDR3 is CASSYSARIKTSGAYNEQFF. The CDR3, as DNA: TGTGCCAGCAGTTATTCCGCCAGGATAAAGACTAGCGGGGCGTACAATGAGCAGTTCTTC.

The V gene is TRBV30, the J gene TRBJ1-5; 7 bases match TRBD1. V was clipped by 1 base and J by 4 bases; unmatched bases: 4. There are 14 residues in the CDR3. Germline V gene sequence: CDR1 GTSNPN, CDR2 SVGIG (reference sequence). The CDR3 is CAWSGQGGNQPQHF. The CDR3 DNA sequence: TGTGCCTGGAGTGGACAGGGAGGGAATCAGCCCCAGCATTTT.

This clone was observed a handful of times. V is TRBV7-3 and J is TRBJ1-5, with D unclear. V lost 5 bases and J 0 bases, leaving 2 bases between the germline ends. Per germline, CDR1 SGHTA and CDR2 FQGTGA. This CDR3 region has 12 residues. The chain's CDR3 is CASSDSNQPQHF. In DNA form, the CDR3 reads TGTGCCAGCAGCGATAGCAATCAGCCCCAGCATTTT.

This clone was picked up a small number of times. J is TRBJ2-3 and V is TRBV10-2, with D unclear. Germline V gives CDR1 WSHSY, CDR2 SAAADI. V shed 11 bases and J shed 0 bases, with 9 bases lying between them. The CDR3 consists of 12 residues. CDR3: CAAVGSTDTQYF. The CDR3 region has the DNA TGCGCCGCTGTCGGGAGCACAGATACGCAGTATTTT.

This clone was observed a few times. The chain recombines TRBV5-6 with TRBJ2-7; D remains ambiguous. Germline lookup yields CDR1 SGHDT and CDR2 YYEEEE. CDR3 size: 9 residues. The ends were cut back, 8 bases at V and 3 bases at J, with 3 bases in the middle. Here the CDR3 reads CASCYEQYV. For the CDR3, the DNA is TGTGCCAGTTGCTACGAGCAGTACGTC.

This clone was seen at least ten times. The DNA of the CDR3 is TGTGCCAGTAGACCCTTAGCGGGCCGCACAGATACGCAGTATTTT. Translating it yields CASRPLAGRTDTQYF. The V gene is TRBV19, the J gene TRBJ2-3; TRBD2 agrees at 7 bases. CDR1 and CDR2 from the germline V gene are LNHDA and SQIVND (reference sequence). The CDR3 is 15 amino acids. V shed 6 bases and J 1 base; nucleotides not matched to a gene: 7.

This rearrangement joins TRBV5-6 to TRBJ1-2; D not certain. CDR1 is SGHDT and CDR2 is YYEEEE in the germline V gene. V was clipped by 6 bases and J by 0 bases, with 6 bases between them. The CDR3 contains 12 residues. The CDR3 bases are TGTGCCAGCACAAGCGCTAACTATGGCTACACCTTC. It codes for CASTSANYGYTF.

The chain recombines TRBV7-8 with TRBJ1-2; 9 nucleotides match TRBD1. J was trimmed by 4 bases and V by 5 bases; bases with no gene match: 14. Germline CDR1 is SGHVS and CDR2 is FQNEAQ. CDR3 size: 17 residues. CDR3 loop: CASSPNPSRDRAYGYTF. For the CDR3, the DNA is TGTGCCAGCAGCCCAAACCCCAGCCGGGACAGGGCCTATGGCTACACCTTC.

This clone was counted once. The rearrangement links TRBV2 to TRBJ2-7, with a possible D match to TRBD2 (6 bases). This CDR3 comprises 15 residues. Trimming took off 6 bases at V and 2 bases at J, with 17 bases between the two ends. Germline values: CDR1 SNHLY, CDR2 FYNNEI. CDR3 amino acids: CASSLQPSGAYEQYF. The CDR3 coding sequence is TGTGCCAGCAGCCTCCAACCATCGGGGGCCTACGAGCAGTACTTC.

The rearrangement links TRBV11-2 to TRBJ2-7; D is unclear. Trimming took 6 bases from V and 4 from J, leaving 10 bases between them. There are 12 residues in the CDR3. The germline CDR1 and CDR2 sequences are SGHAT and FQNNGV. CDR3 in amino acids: CASSVNTYEQYV. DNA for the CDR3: TGTGCCAGCAGTGTTAACACATACGAGCAGTACGTC.

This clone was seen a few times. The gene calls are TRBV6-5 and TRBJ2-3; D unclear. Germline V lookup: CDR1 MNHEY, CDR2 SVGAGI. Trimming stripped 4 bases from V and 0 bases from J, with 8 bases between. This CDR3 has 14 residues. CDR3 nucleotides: TGTGCCAGCAGTTCTACTAAAAGCACAGATACGCAGTATTTT. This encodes CASSSTKSTDTQYF.

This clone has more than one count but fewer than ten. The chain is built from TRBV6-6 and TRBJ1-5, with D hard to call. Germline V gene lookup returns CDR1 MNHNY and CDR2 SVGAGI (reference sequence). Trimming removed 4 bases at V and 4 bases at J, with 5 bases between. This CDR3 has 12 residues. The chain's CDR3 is CASSFKNQPQHF. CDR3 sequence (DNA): TGTGCCAGCAGTTTTAAAAATCAGCCCCAGCATTTT.

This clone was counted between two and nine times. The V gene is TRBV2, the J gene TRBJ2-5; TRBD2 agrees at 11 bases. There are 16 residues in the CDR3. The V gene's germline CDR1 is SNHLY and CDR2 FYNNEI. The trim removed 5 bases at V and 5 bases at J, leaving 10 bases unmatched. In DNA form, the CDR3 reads TGTGCCAGCAGTTCCGGACTAGCGGGCCGCTGGGAGACCCAGTACTTC. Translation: CASSSGLAGRWETQYF. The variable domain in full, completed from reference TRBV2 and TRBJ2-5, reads EPEVTQTPSHQVTQMGQEVILRCVPISNHLYFYWYRQILGQKVEFLVSFYNNEISEKSEIFDDQFSVERPDGSNFTLKIRSTKLEDSAMYFCASSSGLAGRWETQYFGPGTRLLVL.

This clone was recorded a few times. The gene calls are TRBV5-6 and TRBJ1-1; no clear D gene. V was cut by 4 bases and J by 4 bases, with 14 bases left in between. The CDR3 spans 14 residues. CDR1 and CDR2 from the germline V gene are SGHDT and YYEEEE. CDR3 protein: CASSPWSGSTEAFF. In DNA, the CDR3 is TGTGCCAGCAGCCCCTGGTCGGGGAGCACTGAAGCTTTCTTT.

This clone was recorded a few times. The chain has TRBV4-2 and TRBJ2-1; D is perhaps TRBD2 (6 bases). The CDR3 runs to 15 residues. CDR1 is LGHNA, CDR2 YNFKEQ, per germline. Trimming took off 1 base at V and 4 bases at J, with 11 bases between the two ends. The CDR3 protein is CASSQGRLDYNEQFF. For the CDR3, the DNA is TGTGCCAGCAGCCAAGGCCGACTAGATTACAATGAGCAGTTCTTC.

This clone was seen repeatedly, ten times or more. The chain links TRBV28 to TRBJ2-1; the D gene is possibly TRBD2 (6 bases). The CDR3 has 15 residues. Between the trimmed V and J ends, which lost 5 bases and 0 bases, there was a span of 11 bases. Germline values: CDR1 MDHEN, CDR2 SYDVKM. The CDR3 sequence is CASSGTTSSYNEQFF. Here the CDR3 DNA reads TGTGCCAGCAGTGGAACGACTAGCTCCTACAATGAGCAGTTCTTC.

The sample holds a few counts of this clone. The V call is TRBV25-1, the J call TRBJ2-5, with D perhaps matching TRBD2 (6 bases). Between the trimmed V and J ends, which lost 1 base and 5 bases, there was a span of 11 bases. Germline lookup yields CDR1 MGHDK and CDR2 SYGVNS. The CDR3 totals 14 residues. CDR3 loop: CASSELGGVETQYF. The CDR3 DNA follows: TGTGCCAGCAGTGAATTAGGAGGGGTCGAGACCCAGTACTTC.

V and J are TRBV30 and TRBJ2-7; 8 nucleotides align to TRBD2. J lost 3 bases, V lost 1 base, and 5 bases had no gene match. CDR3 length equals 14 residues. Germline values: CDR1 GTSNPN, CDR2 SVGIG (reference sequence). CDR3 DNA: TGTGCCTGGAGTGCGGGGGGGATTTACTACGAGCAGTACTTC. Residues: CAWSAGGIYYEQYF.

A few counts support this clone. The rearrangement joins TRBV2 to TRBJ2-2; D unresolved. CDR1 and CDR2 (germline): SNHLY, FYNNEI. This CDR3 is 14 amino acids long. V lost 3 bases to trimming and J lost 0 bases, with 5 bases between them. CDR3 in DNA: TGTGCCAGCAGTGACAGGACGAACACCGGGGAGCTGTTTTTT. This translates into CASSDRTNTGELFF.

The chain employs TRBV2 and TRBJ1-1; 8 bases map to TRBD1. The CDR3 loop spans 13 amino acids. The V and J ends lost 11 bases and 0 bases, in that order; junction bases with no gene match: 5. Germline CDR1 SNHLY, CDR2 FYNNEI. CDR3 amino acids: CAGQGVLNTEAFF. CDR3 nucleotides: TGTGCCGGACAGGGTGTTTTGAACACTGAAGCTTTCTTT.

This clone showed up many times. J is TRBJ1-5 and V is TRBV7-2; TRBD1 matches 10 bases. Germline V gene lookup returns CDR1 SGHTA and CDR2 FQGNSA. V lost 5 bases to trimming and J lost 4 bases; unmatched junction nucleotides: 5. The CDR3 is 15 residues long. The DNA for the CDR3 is TGTGCCAGCAGCATACGGACAGGGGGAAATCAGCCCCAGCATTTT. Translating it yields CASSIRTGGNQPQHF.

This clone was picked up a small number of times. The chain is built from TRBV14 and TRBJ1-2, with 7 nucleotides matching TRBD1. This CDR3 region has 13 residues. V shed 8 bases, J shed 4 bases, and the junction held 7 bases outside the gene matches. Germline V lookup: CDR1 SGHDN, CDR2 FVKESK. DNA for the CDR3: TGTGCCAGCCGACCGGGGACAGTCTATGGCTACACCTTC. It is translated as CASRPGTVYGYTF.

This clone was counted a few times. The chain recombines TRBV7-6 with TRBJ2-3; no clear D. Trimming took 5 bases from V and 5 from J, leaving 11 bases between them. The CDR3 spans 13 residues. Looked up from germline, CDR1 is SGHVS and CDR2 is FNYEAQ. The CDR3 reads CASSPNPGDTQYF. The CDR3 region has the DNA TGTGCCAGCAGCCCAAACCCCGGAGATACGCAGTATTTT.

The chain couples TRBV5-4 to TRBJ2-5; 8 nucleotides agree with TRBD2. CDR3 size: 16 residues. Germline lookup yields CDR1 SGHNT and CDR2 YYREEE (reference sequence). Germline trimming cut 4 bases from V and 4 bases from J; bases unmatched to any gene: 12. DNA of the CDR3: TGTGCCAGCAGCCTCACCGGGACTAGGGCGGGAGAGACCCAGTACTTC. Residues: CASSLTGTRAGETQYF.

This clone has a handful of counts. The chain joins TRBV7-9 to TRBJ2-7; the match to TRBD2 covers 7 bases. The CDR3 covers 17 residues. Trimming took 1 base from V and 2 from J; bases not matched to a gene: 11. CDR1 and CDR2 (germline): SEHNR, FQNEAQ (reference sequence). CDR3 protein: CASSLGVASGDPYEQYF. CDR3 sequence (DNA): TGTGCCAGCAGCTTAGGTGTGGCTAGCGGAGACCCCTACGAGCAGTACTTC.

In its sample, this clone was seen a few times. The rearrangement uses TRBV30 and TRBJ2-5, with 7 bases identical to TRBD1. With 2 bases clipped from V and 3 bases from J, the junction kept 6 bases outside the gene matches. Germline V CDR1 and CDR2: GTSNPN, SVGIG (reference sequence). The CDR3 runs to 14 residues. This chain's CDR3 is CAWSRQGSKETQYF. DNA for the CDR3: TGTGCCTGGAGTAGACAGGGAAGTAAAGAGACCCAGTACTTC.

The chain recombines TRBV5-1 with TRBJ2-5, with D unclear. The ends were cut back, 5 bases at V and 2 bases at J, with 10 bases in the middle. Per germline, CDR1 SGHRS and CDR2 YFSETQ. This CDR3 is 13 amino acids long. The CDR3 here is CASSGPRQETQYF. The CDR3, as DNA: TGCGCCAGCAGTGGACCCAGACAAGAGACCCAGTACTTC. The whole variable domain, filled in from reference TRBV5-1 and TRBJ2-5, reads KAGVTQTPRYLIKTRGQQVTLSCSPISGHRSVSWYQQTPGQGLQFLFEYFSETQRNKGNFPGRFSGRQFSNSRSEMNVSTLELGDSALYLCASSGPRQETQYFGPGTRLLVL.

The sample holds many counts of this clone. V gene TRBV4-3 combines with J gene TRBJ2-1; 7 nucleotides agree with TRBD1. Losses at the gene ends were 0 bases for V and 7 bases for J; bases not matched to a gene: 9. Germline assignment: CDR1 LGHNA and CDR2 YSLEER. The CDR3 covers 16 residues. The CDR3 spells CASSQDIQGIRNEQFF. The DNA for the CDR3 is TGCGCCAGCAGCCAAGATATACAGGGGATAAGGAATGAGCAGTTCTTC.

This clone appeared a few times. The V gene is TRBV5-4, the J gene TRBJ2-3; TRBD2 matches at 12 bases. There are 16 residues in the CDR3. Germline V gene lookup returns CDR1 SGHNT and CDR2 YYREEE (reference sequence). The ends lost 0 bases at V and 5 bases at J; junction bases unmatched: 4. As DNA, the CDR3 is TGTGCCAGCAGCTTGGAAAGGGGACTAGCGGGAGATACGCAGTATTTT. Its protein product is CASSLERGLAGDTQYF.